This TCR beta chain was sequenced for a study of chemoradiotherapy in HPV16-positive cancers. Measured with immunoSEQ multiplex PCR; TCRdb has only the in-frame clones, and not every one. The table lists over 10,000 clones, around 75% of them singletons. The germline V and J ends were trimmed by 2 bases and 7 bases, with 12 bases remaining between them. Germline CDR1 LNHDA, CDR2 SQIVND (reference sequence). The CDR3 contains 13 residues. Sampling was done from a patient who underwent chemoradiotherapy. The source is a human donor with HPV-associated anogenital cancer. This chain links TRBV19 with TRBJ2-7; D remains unclear. The CDR3 bases are TGTGCCAGTAGTATACCGGGTGCTGGGGAGCAGTACTTC. As protein: CASSIPGAGEQYF.